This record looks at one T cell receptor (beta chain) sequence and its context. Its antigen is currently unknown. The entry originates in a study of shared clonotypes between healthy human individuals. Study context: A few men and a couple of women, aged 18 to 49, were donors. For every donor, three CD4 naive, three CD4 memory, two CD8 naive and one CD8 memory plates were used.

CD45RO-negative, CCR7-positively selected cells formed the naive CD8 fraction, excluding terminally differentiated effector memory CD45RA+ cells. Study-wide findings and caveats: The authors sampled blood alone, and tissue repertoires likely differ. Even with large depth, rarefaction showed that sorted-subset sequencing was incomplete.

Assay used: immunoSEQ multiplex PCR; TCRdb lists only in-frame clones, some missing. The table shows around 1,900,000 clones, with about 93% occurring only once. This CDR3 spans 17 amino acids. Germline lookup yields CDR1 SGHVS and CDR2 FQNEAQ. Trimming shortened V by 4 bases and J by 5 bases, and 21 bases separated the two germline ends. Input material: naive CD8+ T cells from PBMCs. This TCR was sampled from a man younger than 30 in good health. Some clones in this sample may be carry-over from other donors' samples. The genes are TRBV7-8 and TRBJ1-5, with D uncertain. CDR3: CASSSHPDGVLDQPQHF. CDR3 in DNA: TGTGCCAGCAGCTCCCATCCAGATGGGGTCTTGGATCAGCCCCAGCATTTT.